Here is one T cell receptor (beta chain) with its context. The data are from a study of T-cell reconstitution after alpha-beta-depleted transplantation in children. For TCRbeta, the library was prepared with unique molecular identifiers. In TCRdb, the PCR reads were re-called with MiXCR into one record per CDR3 protein. The sample consists of 200,000 to 250,000 distinct CDR3 sequences, 8% to 9.5% of them appearing once. The CDR3 totals 11 residues. V lost 10 bases, J lost 7 bases, and 13 bases lay in between. Germline loops: CDR1 MGHDK, CDR2 SYGVNS. The clonotype comes from a human donor who donated a stem cell graft to a child with acute lymphoblastic leukemia. The chain joins TRBV25-1 to TRBJ1-1, with D perhaps matching TRBD1 (6 bases). The input for sequencing was PBMCs from the stem cell graft donor, taken from the stem cell graft. Written as DNA, the CDR3 is TGTGCCACCAGAAGGGGGGTTGAAGCTTTCTTT. Residues: CATRRGVEAFF.